This is a list of T cell receptor beta chains from one sample in a study of T cells in Graves' hyperthyroidism and ophthalmopathy. TCRdb re-called the multiplex PCR reads with MiXCR, one entry per CDR3 protein. The repertoire holds hundreds of thousands of distinct CDR3 sequences, 11% to 15% seen once, with roughly 10% in the top ten. The sample comprised blood. The receptor source for this set is a woman between 18 and 29 years old with Graves' hyperthyroidism. The CDR3 runs from the conserved cysteine through the conserved F or W. D genes are given only for firm matches. Not all rows give a size; the values are once, few, many and, for expanded clones, a class.

TRBJ2-1,-,TRBV12-3/TRBV12-4,many,CASSLAGSQFF,TGTGCCAGCAGTTTAGCGGGATCACAGTTCTTC
TRBJ2-7,TRBD1,TRBV11-2,many,CASSLVATGSYEQYF,TGTGCCAGCAGCTTAGTTGCGACAGGGTCCTACGAGCAGTACTTC
TRBJ2-5,-,TRBV20-1,many,CSARAGLTRTQETQYF,TGCAGTGCTAGAGCAGGACTCACTCGAACCCAAGAGACCCAGTACTTC
TRBJ1-5,-,TRBV19,few,CASSIVPGSAYPPQHF,TGTGCCAGTAGTATAGTGCCTGGCAGCGCCTATCCGCCCCAGCATTTT
TRBJ1-1,-,TRBV12-3/TRBV12-4,many,CASSDRVRSNTEAFF,TGTGCCAGCAGTGATAGGGTGCGGTCCAACACTGAAGCTTTCTTT
TRBJ1-1,-,TRBV6-4,many,CASSDSHRNTEAFF,TGTGCCAGCAGTGACTCCCACAGAAACACTGAAGCTTTCTTT
TRBJ2-5,TRBD2,TRBV9,few,CASSDGTSGTPSETQYF,TGTGCCAGCAGCGACGGGACTAGCGGGACCCCCAGCGAGACCCAGTACTTC
TRBJ2-2,-,TRBV6-1,many,CASRQGTGELFF,TGTGCCAGCAGACAGGGCACCGGGGAGCTGTTTTTT
TRBJ2-5,-,TRBV19,-,CASSSDGARETQYF,TGTGCCAGTAGTTCCGACGGAGCAAGGGAGACCCAGTACTTC
TRBJ2-1,-,TRBV20-1,many,CSAPLREQFF,TGCAGTGCTCCATTACGGGAGCAGTTCTTC
TRBJ1-6,TRBD1,TRBV5-6,few,CASSGPARGLSFTLHF,TGTGCCAGCAGCGGACCTGCCAGGGGGCTTTCATTCACCCTCCACTTT
TRBJ2-1,-,TRBV11-3,many,CASSSLHNEQFF,TGTGCCAGCAGCTCCCTGCACAATGAGCAGTTCTTC
TRBJ2-1,-,TRBV6-1,-,CASTRDSYNEQFF,TGTGCCAGCACCCGGGACTCCTACAATGAGCAGTTCTTC
TRBJ1-6,-,TRBV5-5,few,CASTSGQGNSPLHF,TGTGCCAGCACCTCCGGGCAGGGTAATTCACCCCTCCACTTT
TRBJ2-2,-,TRBV19,-,CASSIRGKGNTGELFF,TGTGCCAGTAGTATAAGAGGGAAGGGGAACACCGGGGAGCTGTTTTTT
TRBJ2-1,TRBD2,TRBV18,many,CASSRAGESNEQFF,TGTGCCAGCTCACGAGCGGGAGAAAGCAATGAGCAGTTCTTC
TRBJ2-7,-,TRBV7-9,many,CASSLTESGLGDEQYF,TGTGCCAGCAGCTTAACGGAGAGCGGGCTAGGCGACGAGCAGTACTTC
TRBJ2-6,TRBD1,TRBV7-9,-,CASSRTRTGDSGANVLTF,TGTGCCAGCAGCCGGACCCGGACAGGCGACTCTGGGGCCAACGTCCTGACTTTC
TRBJ2-7,TRBD2,TRBV5-6,-,CASSYLAGLSYEQYF,TGTGCCAGCAGCTACCTAGCGGGCCTCTCCTACGAGCAGTACTTC
TRBJ2-1,-,TRBV19,-,CASSPLDQGVLEQFF,TGTGCCAGTAGTCCCCTAGATCAGGGAGTGCTTGAGCAGTTCTTC
TRBJ2-7,TRBD1,TRBV7-3,many,CASSSGTDLEQYF,TGTGCCAGCAGCTCCGGGACAGACCTCGAGCAGTACTTC
TRBJ2-5,-,TRBV11-2,-,CASTVSFGTPQRGTQYF,TGTGCCAGCACAGTTTCCTTCGGGACACCCCAACGGGGGACCCAGTACTTC
TRBJ1-3,-,TRBV6-2/TRBV6-3,-,CASYPTGRGNTIYF,TGTGCCAGCTACCCAACAGGGCGCGGAAACACCATATATTTT
TRBJ2-1,TRBD2,TRBV7-3,-,CASSLYSGLSYNEQFF,TGTGCCAGCAGCTTATATAGCGGGCTATCCTACAATGAGCAGTTCTTC
TRBJ2-7,-,TRBV7-9,-,CASSLWAGLYSYEQYF,TGTGCCAGCAGCTTATGGGCAGGCCTATACTCCTACGAGCAGTACTTC
TRBJ2-1,-,TRBV2,many,CASRRRNLEDNEQFF,TGTGCCAGCAGGCGGAGGAATCTGGAGGACAATGAGCAGTTCTTC
TRBJ1-5,-,TRBV6-9,-,CVSSYRGGEGNQPQHF,TGTGTCAGCAGTTACCGGGGGGGCGAAGGTAATCAGCCCCAGCATTTT
TRBJ2-1,TRBD2,TRBV7-9,-,CASSLETLAGGHEQFF,TGTGCCAGCAGCTTAGAAACCCTAGCGGGAGGCCATGAGCAGTTCTTC
TRBJ1-2,TRBD1,TRBV6-2/TRBV6-3,few,CASSPLTGGRVGYTF,TGTGCCAGCAGCCCCCTGACAGGGGGCCGGGTTGGCTACACCTTC
TRBJ2-7,-,TRBV10-3,few,CAISAVSGIYEQYF,TGTGCCATCAGCGCCGTTAGCGGTATCTACGAGCAGTACTTC
TRBJ2-2,TRBD1,TRBV20-1,many,CSARGQRTGELFF,TGCAGTGCTAGGGGACAGAGGACCGGGGAGCTGTTTTTT
TRBJ2-5,TRBD2,TRBV20-1,many,CSARSPAGGLETQYF,TGCAGTGCTAGATCCCCAGCGGGAGGGCTCGAGACCCAGTACTTC
TRBJ2-1,TRBD2,TRBV5-6,few,CASRIGLAVSYNEQFF,TGTGCCAGCAGGATTGGACTAGCGGTCTCCTACAATGAGCAGTTCTTC
TRBJ1-5,TRBD1,TRBV20-1,many,CSAKSGTGNQPQHF,TGCAGTGCTAAGTCCGGGACAGGGAATCAGCCCCAGCATTTT
TRBJ2-1,-,TRBV19,few,CASSISGSNEQFF,TGTGCCAGTAGTATATCGGGCTCCAATGAGCAGTTCTTC
TRBJ2-7,TRBD1,TRBV4-3,many,CASSQVGTGRHEQYF,TGCGCCAGCAGCCAAGTCGGGACAGGGCGCCACGAGCAGTACTTC
TRBJ1-5,-,TRBV15,few,CATSPQMASNQPQHF,TGTGCCACCAGTCCCCAAATGGCTAGCAATCAGCCCCAGCATTTT
TRBJ2-5,TRBD2,TRBV3-1,many,CASSQGLAGGGETQYF,TGTGCCAGCAGCCAAGGCCTAGCGGGAGGAGGAGAGACCCAGTACTTC
TRBJ2-1,-,TRBV11-2,many,CASSLRFRAEGLNAYNEQFF,TGTGCCAGCAGCTTGAGGTTCCGGGCCGAAGGGCTGAATGCCTACAATGAGCAGTTCTTC
TRBJ1-1,-,TRBV12-3/TRBV12-4,few,CASSSRGAGFAEAFF,TGTGCCAGCAGTTCCCGGGGCGCCGGGTTCGCTGAAGCTTTCTTT
TRBJ1-2,-,TRBV6-5,-,CASSYSGRSTYGYTF,TGTGCCAGCAGTTACTCTGGCAGGTCAACCTATGGCTACACCTTC
TRBJ2-2,-,TRBV12-3/TRBV12-4,few,CASSSGLSGELFF,TGTGCCAGCAGCTCAGGGTTGTCCGGGGAGCTGTTTTTT
TRBJ2-5,-,TRBV7-9,many,CASSLAHLREGSETQYF,TGTGCCAGCAGCTTAGCGCATCTCAGGGAAGGATCGGAGACCCAGTACTTC
TRBJ1-1,-,TRBV30,many,CAWVNTRRLHTEAFF,TGTGCCTGGGTGAATACCCGCAGACTACACACTGAAGCTTTCTTT
TRBJ1-2,-,TRBV7-9,few,CASSLGEGTYGYTF,TGTGCCAGCAGCTTAGGAGAAGGAACCTATGGCTACACCTTC
TRBJ1-1,-,TRBV10-3,-,CAISESAPKNTEAFF,TGTGCCATCAGTGAGTCGGCACCGAAAAACACTGAAGCTTTCTTT
TRBJ2-1,-,TRBV30,many,CAWSGFLWVNEQFF,TGTGCCTGGTCGGGTTTCCTGTGGGTCAATGAGCAGTTCTTC
TRBJ2-1,TRBD2,TRBV2,many,CASREGTSGRANPYNEQFF,TGTGCCAGCAGGGAGGGGACTAGCGGGAGGGCCAACCCATACAATGAGCAGTTCTTC
TRBJ2-1,-,TRBV4-2,few,CASSPQTGRSHNEQFF,TGTGCCAGCAGCCCTCAGACTGGAAGAAGTCACAATGAGCAGTTCTTC
TRBJ2-3,TRBD2,TRBV28,-,CASGLTSGIVGGTDTQYF,TGTGCCAGCGGGCTGACTAGCGGGATCGTGGGAGGTACAGATACGCAGTATTTT
TRBJ2-1,TRBD2,TRBV19,once,CASSMVSSGRAYNEQFF,TGTGCCAGTAGTATGGTGTCTAGCGGGAGGGCCTACAATGAGCAGTTCTTC
TRBJ1-5,-,TRBV5-1,-,CASSQAGGAQPQHF,TGCGCCAGCAGCCAGGCCGGCGGGGCTCAGCCCCAGCATTTT
TRBJ1-1,-,TRBV27,few,CASSLEGLNTGAFF,TGTGCCAGCAGTTTAGAGGGCCTGAACACTGGAGCTTTCTTT